The present TCR beta chain was sequenced within a study of neurological immune-mediated disorders. TCRdb ran MiXCR on the 5' RACE reads and lists one entry per CDR3 protein. The table lists tens of thousands of distinct CDR3 sequences, just under 6% of them singletons, with approximately 1.5% in the top ten. In this sample, this clonotype turned up many times. The germline CDR1 and CDR2 sequences are SGHRS and YFSETQ. The V segment lost 3 bases and the J segment 5 bases; nucleotides outside the gene matches: 5. The length of the CDR3 is 15 residues. Sequenced sample: CD4+ T cells from blood. The genes are TRBV5-1 and TRBJ1-2, with TRBD1 identical over 12 bases. This receptor was obtained from a woman aged 18-29 years with multiple sclerosis. CDR3 DNA sequence: TGCGCCAGCAGCTGGGACAGGGGGCGCGGATATGGCTACACCTTC. Translation gives CASSWDRGRGYGYTF.